These T cell receptor beta chains were read from a single sample in a study of cytomegalovirus exposure and HLA in healthy donors. The assay was immunoSEQ multiplex PCR, and TCRdb's table has in-frame clones only and misses some. The repertoire has around 200,000 clones, around 88% of them found once; the top ten carry around 0.31%. The material sequenced was PBMCs. These receptor sequences come from a woman aged 30 to 39 in good health and CMV-seronegative. CDR3s include the opening cysteine and the closing phenylalanine or tryptophan. D genes are given only for firm matches. Clone size is given for some rows only: seen once, a few or many times, or a class if the clone is expanded.

v_call: TRBV28; j_call: TRBJ1-2; clone_size: NA; d_call: TRBD1; cdr3_aa: CASSAGTGDPRGYTF; cdr3_nt: TGTGCCAGCAGCGCCGGGACAGGGGACCCCCGTGGCTACACCTTC
v_call: TRBV6-1; j_call: TRBJ2-7; clone_size: NA; d_call: NA; cdr3_aa: CASSEIPDLLEQYF; cdr3_nt: TGTGCCAGCAGTGAGATACCGGACTTGCTCGAGCAGTACTTC
v_call: TRBV5-8; j_call: TRBJ2-5; clone_size: NA; d_call: TRBD1; cdr3_aa: CASSLGQGLETQYF; cdr3_nt: TGTGCCAGCAGCCTTGGACAGGGCTTAGAGACCCAGTACTTC
v_call: TRBV9; j_call: TRBJ1-2; clone_size: NA; d_call: TRBD1; cdr3_aa: CASSVGGQGLLGYTF; cdr3_nt: TGTGCCAGCAGCGTAGGGGGACAGGGCCTTCTCGGCTACACCTTC
v_call: TRBV19; j_call: TRBJ2-5; clone_size: NA; d_call: TRBD2; cdr3_aa: CASSARRREGRETQYF; cdr3_nt: TGTGCCAGTAGTGCTAGGAGGAGGGAGGGCCGAGAGACCCAGTACTTC
v_call: TRBV7-7; j_call: TRBJ2-5; clone_size: NA; d_call: TRBD2; cdr3_aa: CASSSLAEETQYF; cdr3_nt: TGTGCTAGCAGCTCACTAGCGGAAGAGACCCAGTACTTC
v_call: TRBV4-1; j_call: TRBJ2-7; clone_size: NA; d_call: NA; cdr3_aa: CASSQVGSAEYEQYF; cdr3_nt: TGCGCCAGCAGCCAAGTAGGTAGCGCCGAATACGAGCAGTACTTC
v_call: TRBV9; j_call: TRBJ1-1; clone_size: NA; d_call: NA; cdr3_aa: CASSVDVDSEAFF; cdr3_nt: TGTGCCAGCAGCGTAGATGTAGACAGTGAAGCTTTCTTT
v_call: TRBV10-1; j_call: TRBJ2-7; clone_size: NA; d_call: NA; cdr3_aa: CASRQSTYEQYF; cdr3_nt: TGCGCCAGTAGACAGTCAACCTACGAGCAGTACTTC
v_call: TRBV7-7; j_call: TRBJ2-3; clone_size: NA; d_call: NA; cdr3_aa: CASSQDRFTDTQYF; cdr3_nt: TGTGCTAGCAGTCAGGACAGATTCACAGATACGCAGTATTTT
v_call: TRBV28; j_call: TRBJ2-7; clone_size: NA; d_call: NA; cdr3_aa: CASSKRQVAAPSYEQYF; cdr3_nt: TGTGCCAGCAGTAAACGCCAAGTAGCGGCCCCCTCCTACGAGCAGTACTTC
v_call: TRBV7-9; j_call: TRBJ2-3; clone_size: once; d_call: TRBD2; cdr3_aa: CASILLAAVATDTQYF; cdr3_nt: TGTGCCAGCATCTTACTAGCGGCCGTAGCTACAGATACGCAGTATTTT
v_call: TRBV11-2; j_call: TRBJ2-1; clone_size: once; d_call: NA; cdr3_aa: CASSFLAADNEQFF; cdr3_nt: TGTGCCAGCAGCTTTTTGGCGGCAGACAATGAGCAGTTCTTC
v_call: TRBV7-3; j_call: TRBJ2-2; clone_size: NA; d_call: TRBD2; cdr3_aa: CASSLGLAGGTGELFF; cdr3_nt: TGTGCCAGCAGCTTAGGGTTAGCGGGCGGCACCGGGGAGCTGTTTTTT
v_call: TRBV28; j_call: TRBJ2-5; clone_size: NA; d_call: NA; cdr3_aa: CASSLGQSQETQYF; cdr3_nt: TGTGCCAGCAGTTTAGGGCAGTCCCAAGAGACCCAGTACTTC
v_call: TRBV19; j_call: TRBJ2-7; clone_size: NA; d_call: TRBD1; cdr3_aa: CASRQGPGGEQYF; cdr3_nt: TGTGCCAGTCGACAGGGGCCCGGCGGGGAGCAGTACTTC
v_call: TRBV5-1; j_call: TRBJ2-7; clone_size: NA; d_call: TRBD2; cdr3_aa: CASSDTSGGEQYF; cdr3_nt: TGCGCCAGCAGCGATACTAGCGGGGGGGAGCAGTACTTC